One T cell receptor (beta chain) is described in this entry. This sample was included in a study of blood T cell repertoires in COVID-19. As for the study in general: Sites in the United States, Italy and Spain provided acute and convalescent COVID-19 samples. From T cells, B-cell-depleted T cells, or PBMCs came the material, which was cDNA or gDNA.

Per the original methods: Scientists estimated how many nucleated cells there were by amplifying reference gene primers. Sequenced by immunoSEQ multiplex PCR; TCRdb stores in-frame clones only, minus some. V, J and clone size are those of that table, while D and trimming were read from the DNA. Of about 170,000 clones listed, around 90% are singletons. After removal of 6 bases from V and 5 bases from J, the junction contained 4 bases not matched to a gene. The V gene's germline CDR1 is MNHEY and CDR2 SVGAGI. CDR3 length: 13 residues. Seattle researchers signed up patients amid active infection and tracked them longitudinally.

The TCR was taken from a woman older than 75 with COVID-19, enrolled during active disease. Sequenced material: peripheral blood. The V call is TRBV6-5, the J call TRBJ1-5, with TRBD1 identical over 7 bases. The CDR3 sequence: CASSVDRDQPQHF. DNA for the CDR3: TGTGCCAGCAGCGTCGACAGGGATCAGCCCCAGCATTTT.